Described below is a single TCR beta chain sequence and its context. Amplified TCR beta CDR3 regions were obtained using RNA transcripts as template. HTBI-primed RT-PCR formed the first round, and a multiplex PCR formed the second. Each CDR3 protein is one row after TCRdb ran MiXCR on the multiplex PCR reads. The repertoire has around 1,200,000 distinct CDR3 sequences, about 40% of them found once; the top ten carry more than 9.5%. The sample belongs to a study of Graves' ophthalmopathy and Graves' hyperthyroidism. The sequence came from an adult man with Graves' hyperthyroidism. Sequencing was done on a sample of peripheral blood or thyroid tissue (not recorded which).

CDR3 loop: CASSLSAGLGSETQYF. The CDR3 DNA reads as TGTGCCAGCAGCTTAAGCGCGGGACTAGGGTCAGAGACCCAGTACTTC. The gene calls are TRBV7-2 and TRBJ2-5; 8 nucleotides agree with TRBD2. Germline V gives CDR1 SGHTA, CDR2 FQGNSA. The CDR3 consists of 16 residues. Losses at the gene ends were 2 bases for V and 4 bases for J; bases not matched to a gene: 9.